Below, 30 T cell receptor beta chains from the same sample are listed, as sequenced in a study of blood T cell repertoires in COVID-19. The method was immunoSEQ multiplex PCR; TCRdb's version includes in-frame clones alone and lacks a portion of them. The sample lists under 500,000 clones, around 88% occurring once. What was sequenced was peripheral blood. These receptor sequences come from a woman in her twenties or thirties with acute or convalescent COVID-19.

V is TRBV5-6 and J is TRBJ2-1; 8 bases line up with TRBD1. CDR1 SGHDT and CDR2 YYEEEE come from the germline V gene. The length of the CDR3 is 14 residues. The junction had 9 bases not matched to a gene; V was cut back by 3 bases and J by 10 bases. CDR3: CASSSGTGSVEQFF. The CDR3 coding sequence is TGTGCCAGCAGCTCTGGGACAGGTTCGGTGGAGCAGTTCTTC.

Concerning this clone itself: Mismatch with germline at one junction end may stem from a read error. Here the CDR3 DNA reads TGTGCCAGCACTGAATCAGCGGGGGGACTTGGTGAGCAGTTCTTC. Encoded protein: CASTESAGGLGEQFF. The chain combines TRBV2 with TRBJ2-1; 9 positions agree with TRBD2. The CDR3 consists of 15 residues. Germline CDR1 is SNHLY and CDR2 is FYNNEI.

The chain uses TRBV5-1 and TRBJ1-2, with 7 bases lining up with TRBD1. The V segment lost 2 bases and the J segment 6 bases; nucleotides outside the gene matches: 4. From germline, CDR1 is SGHRS and CDR2 YFSETQ. The CDR3 runs to 13 residues. CDR3 DNA sequence: TGCGCCAGCAGCTTTTTCACAGGGGATGGCTACACCTTC. Protein sequence: CASSFFTGDGYTF.

The chain recombines TRBV3-1 (or the pseudogene TRBV3-2) with TRBJ2-2, with a possible D match to TRBD2 (5 bases). CDR3 length equals 16 residues. V lost 4 bases to trimming and J lost 0 bases, with 12 bases between them. Germline assignment: CDR1 LGHDT and CDR2 YNNKEL (reference sequence). The CDR3 DNA reads TGTGCCAGCAGCCCCCCCCCGGGGTCGAACACCGGGGAGCTGTTTTTT. It is translated as CASSPPPGSNTGELFF.

The CDR3 DNA reads as TGTGCCAGCAGTTACTCGATCGGAGGTCCGACCTACGAGCAGTACTTC. Amino acid sequence: CASSYSIGGPTYEQYF. The gene calls are TRBV6-6 and TRBJ2-7; tentatively, D is TRBD2 (5 bases). The length of the CDR3 is 16 residues. V was pared by 0 bases and J by 2 bases, with 14 bases between. Germline loops: CDR1 MNHNY, CDR2 SVGAGI (reference sequence).

This clone has a single count. This rearrangement joins TRBV27 to TRBJ1-2; 10 nucleotides match TRBD1. J was trimmed by 8 bases and V by 1 base; bases with no gene match: 7. Germline values: CDR1 MNHEY, CDR2 SMNVEV (reference sequence). The CDR3 spans 15 residues. The CDR3 is CASSLLPGTGAGYTF. As DNA, the CDR3 is TGTGCCAGCAGTTTATTACCTGGGACAGGGGCCGGCTACACCTTC.

This clone occurred once. The V call is TRBV2, the J call TRBJ2-6, with D perhaps matching TRBD1 (6 bases). The CDR3 covers 15 residues. CDR1 is SNHLY, CDR2 FYNNEI, per germline. The germline V and J ends were trimmed by 5 bases and 2 bases, with 10 bases remaining between them. DNA for the CDR3: TGTGCCAGCAGTCGACAGGACCCTGGGGCCAACGTCCTGACTTTC. This gives the protein CASSRQDPGANVLTF.

The rearrangement uses TRBV7-8 and TRBJ1-1; unclear D gene. V lost 5 bases and J 1 base, leaving 11 bases between the germline ends. This CDR3 has 14 amino acids. Germline CDR1 reads SGHVS; CDR2 reads FQNEAQ. CDR3 amino acids: CASSRDRGNTEAFF. The CDR3 bases are TGTGCCAGCAGCCGAGATAGAGGGAACACTGAAGCTTTCTTT.

This chain uses TRBV7-6 with TRBJ2-1, with D uncertain. The CDR3 runs 12 residues. CDR1 and CDR2 from the germline V gene are SGHVS and FNYEAQ. Trimming took 5 bases from V and 8 from J, leaving 10 bases between them. For the CDR3, the DNA is TGTGCCAGCAGCGCCCGCGGTGATGAGCAGTTCTTC. It specifies CASSARGDEQFF.

The chain links TRBV7-9 to TRBJ2-7, with D hard to call. The CDR3 contains 11 residues. Per the germline V gene, CDR1 is SEHNR and CDR2 is FQNEAQ (reference sequence). V shed 4 bases and J shed 6 bases, with 7 bases lying between them. CDR3 nucleotide sequence: TGTGCCAGCAGCTACGGCGGCGAGCAGTACTTC. It is translated as CASSYGGEQYF. Together with reference TRBV7-9 and TRBJ2-7, the CDR3 gives the full variable domain: DTGVSQNPRHKITKRGQNVTFRCDPISEHNRLYWYRQTLGQGPEFLTYFQNEAQLEKSRLLSDRFSAERPKGSFSTLEIQRTEQGDSAMYLCASSYGGEQYFGPGTRLTVT.

Only one count was recorded for this clone. The gene calls are TRBV6-5 and TRBJ2-2; TRBD2 might be the D (6 bases). The V gene lost 6 bases and the J gene lost 1 base, with 12 bases spanning the gap. From germline, CDR1 is MNHEY and CDR2 SVGAGI. CDR3 size: 15 residues. The CDR3 loop reads CASRPGLKNTGELFF. The CDR3 nucleotides read TGTGCCAGCAGACCGGGACTTAAGAACACCGGGGAGCTGTTTTTT.

This clone was counted once. The chain recombines TRBV5-4 with TRBJ2-1, with a weak D call TRBD1 (5 bases). V lost 4 bases, J lost 4 bases, and 15 bases lay in between. The length of the CDR3 is 15 residues. The germline V gene has CDR1 SGHNT and CDR2 YYREEE (reference sequence). The CDR3 sequence is CASSDPRVSYNEQFF. CDR3 nucleotide sequence: TGTGCCAGCAGCGATCCCAGGGTATCGTACAATGAGCAGTTCTTC.

The CDR3 DNA follows: TGTGCCAGCAGCCAGCAAACACTAAACACTGAAGCTTTCTTT. This encodes CASSQQTLNTEAFF. The gene calls are TRBV3-1 (or the pseudogene TRBV3-2) and TRBJ1-1; no clear D. CDR3 length: 14 residues. From germline, CDR1 is LGHDT and CDR2 YNNKEL (reference sequence). V lost 3 bases, J lost 2 bases, and 10 bases lay in between.

The gene calls are TRBV3-1 (or the pseudogene TRBV3-2) and TRBJ2-5; 12 bases fit TRBD2. Trimming took 1 base from V and 3 from J; bases not matched to a gene: 3. The CDR3 extends over 16 amino acids. In germline, CDR1 is LGHDT, CDR2 YNNKEL (reference sequence). The CDR3 region has the DNA TGTGCCAGCAGCCAAGGGACTAGCGGGGCTGAAGAGACCCAGTACTTC. Translated, it gives CASSQGTSGAEETQYF.

The chain joins TRBV25-1 to TRBJ1-4; D gene ambiguous. V lost 6 bases to trimming and J lost 4 bases, with 6 bases between them. CDR1 is MGHDK, CDR2 SYGVNS, per germline. CDR3 length equals 12 residues. CDR3 residues: CASSALNEKLFF. In nucleotides, the CDR3 is TGTGCCAGCAGCGCACTTAATGAAAAACTGTTTTTT.

This clone was recorded only once. This chain joins TRBV7-2 and TRBJ2-1; D is possibly TRBD2 (5 bases). Germline lookup yields CDR1 SGHTA and CDR2 FQGNSA. The CDR3 is 15 residues long. V lost 5 bases, J lost 0 bases, and 11 bases lay in between. In DNA form, the CDR3 reads TGTGCCAGCAGCCGGACTCCGAGCTCCTACAATGAGCAGTTCTTC. It codes for CASSRTPSSYNEQFF.

V usage is TRBV6-5 and J usage is TRBJ2-7; a possible D gene is TRBD2 (6 bases). Germline loops: CDR1 MNHEY, CDR2 SVGAGI. This CDR3 has 15 residues. V gave up 5 bases and J gave up 3 bases, with 17 bases separating them. CDR3 nucleotides: TGTGCCAGCAGTACCCCTAAGGGAGGATTCTACGAGCAGTACTTC. Protein: CASSTPKGGFYEQYF.

V and J are TRBV5-4 and TRBJ1-1; a weak D match, TRBD1 (5 bases). Trimming left V 1 base short and J 1 base short, with 11 bases between. Germline CDR1 SGHNT, CDR2 YYREEE (reference sequence). The CDR3 has 15 residues. CDR3 loop: CASSLIGGGNTEAFF. For the CDR3, the DNA is TGTGCCAGCAGCTTGATCGGGGGGGGGAACACTGAAGCTTTCTTT.

J is TRBJ2-6 and V is TRBV5-1; no clear D gene. Germline V gene sequence: CDR1 SGHRS, CDR2 YFSETQ. This CDR3 spans 15 amino acids. V was clipped by 2 bases and J by 2 bases, with 8 bases between them. The chain's CDR3 is CASSFVAAGANVLTF. CDR3 bases: TGCGCCAGCAGCTTTGTGGCTGCTGGGGCCAACGTCCTGACTTTC.

The gene calls are TRBV6-5 and TRBJ2-2; the D is unclear. Trimming removed 5 bases from V and 1 base from J, with 11 bases in between. Germline CDR1 MNHEY, CDR2 SVGAGI. The CDR3 runs to 15 residues. CDR3 bases: TGTGCCAGCAGTCCTCGACATTGGAACACCGGGGAGCTGTTTTTT. It is translated as CASSPRHWNTGELFF.

This chain joins TRBV4-2 and TRBJ2-2; D unresolved. Germline V gene sequence: CDR1 LGHNA, CDR2 YNFKEQ. Trimming removed 2 bases from V and 0 bases from J, with 13 bases in between. The CDR3 covers 17 residues. The CDR3 protein is CASSQYIRVTNTGELFF. The DNA of the CDR3 is TGTGCCAGCAGCCAATACATTCGGGTAACGAACACCGGGGAGCTGTTTTTT.

The CDR3 region is CSASTAGTTRTQYF. Written as DNA, the CDR3 is TGCAGTGCTAGTACCGCCGGGACTACAAGGACGCAGTATTTT. The rearrangement uses TRBV20-1 and TRBJ2-3, with 7 bases fitting TRBD2. After removal of 3 bases from V and 9 bases from J, the junction contained 12 bases not matched to a gene. Germline values: CDR1 DFQATT, CDR2 SNEGSKA (reference sequence). This CDR3 has 14 amino acids.

This clone was counted once. CDR3 loop: CASSPGTSGGSEQFF. The CDR3 nucleotides read TGTGCCAGCAGTCCGGGGACTAGCGGGGGGAGTGAGCAGTTCTTC. The chain couples TRBV28 to TRBJ2-1; 15 bases fit TRBD2. The CDR3 loop spans 15 amino acids. With V trimmed by 5 bases and J by 9 bases, 5 bases remained unmatched. CDR1 is MDHEN, CDR2 SYDVKM, per germline.

The V and J genes are TRBV6-5 and TRBJ2-3, with 7 bases identical to TRBD1. The J segment lost 2 bases and the V segment lost 6 bases, leaving 8 bases of the junction unmatched. CDR3 length equals 15 residues. Per germline, CDR1 MNHEY and CDR2 SVGAGI. The CDR3, as DNA: TGTGCCAGCAGCTTTAGGACAGGAAACACAGATACGCAGTATTTT. It encodes CASSFRTGNTDTQYF.

The chain has TRBV19 and TRBJ2-1; 11 bases fit TRBD2. Germline CDR1 LNHDA, CDR2 SQIVND (reference sequence). The length of the CDR3 is 17 residues. V trimming: 6 bases; J trimming: 5 bases; junction bases outside the gene matches: 12. CDR3 protein: CASSRSMGTSGNNEQFF. DNA of the CDR3: TGTGCCAGTAGCCGTAGTATGGGGACTAGCGGAAACAATGAGCAGTTCTTC. The complete variable domain, with remaining parts taken from reference TRBV19 and TRBJ2-1, reads DGGITQSPKYLFRKEGQNVTLSCEQNLNHDAMYWYRQDPGQGLRLIYYSQIVNDFQKGDIAEGYSVSREKKESFPLTVTSAQKNPTAFYLCASSRSMGTSGNNEQFFGPGTRLTVL.

Here the CDR3 reads CASRLGRDINFGNQPQHF. The DNA for the CDR3 is TGTGCAAGTCGCTTAGGCCGGGACATCAACTTCGGCAATCAGCCCCAGCATTTT. The chain joins TRBV12-2 to TRBJ1-5; TRBD1 is the table's D call and was not checked against the DNA. TRBV12-2 is described as a pseudogene. The length of the CDR3 is 18 residues.

CDR3 sequence (DNA): TGCGCCAGCAGCTTTCTACCGAGGGCTAATGAAAAACTGTTTTTT. It yields the protein CASSFLPRANEKLFF. V is TRBV5-1 and J is TRBJ1-4; D unclear. The V and J ends lost 2 bases and 3 bases respectively, with 11 bases between them. Germline assignment: CDR1 SGHRS and CDR2 YFSETQ. The CDR3 is 15 residues long.

The chain joins TRBV18 to TRBJ2-7; possible D gene TRBD2, 5 bases. With 5 bases removed from V and 6 bases from J, the gap between germline ends came to 17 bases. This CDR3 comprises 14 residues. Germline CDR1 reads KGHSH; CDR2 reads LQKENI. CDR3 nucleotide sequence: TGTGCCAGCTCAAGTACTAGGGATGCCGGCGAGCAGTACTTC. Its protein is CASSSTRDAGEQYF.

This rearrangement joins TRBV30 to TRBJ1-2; 7 bases map to TRBD1. This CDR3 contains 13 residues. Per the germline V gene, CDR1 is GTSNPN and CDR2 is SVGIG (reference sequence). V lost 1 base, J lost 6 bases, and 5 bases stayed unmatched. CDR3 amino acids: CAWSAGQRDGYTF. In nucleotides, the CDR3 is TGTGCCTGGAGTGCGGGACAGAGGGATGGCTACACCTTC.

The gene calls are TRBV2 and TRBJ2-1, with 13 nucleotides matching TRBD2. V lost 6 bases, J lost 5 bases, and 7 bases stayed unmatched. Germline V gives CDR1 SNHLY, CDR2 FYNNEI. The CDR3 has 16 residues. CDR3 amino acids: CASRDLTSGGNNEQFF. CDR3 DNA sequence: TGTGCCAGCAGGGACCTGACTAGCGGGGGGAACAATGAGCAGTTCTTC.